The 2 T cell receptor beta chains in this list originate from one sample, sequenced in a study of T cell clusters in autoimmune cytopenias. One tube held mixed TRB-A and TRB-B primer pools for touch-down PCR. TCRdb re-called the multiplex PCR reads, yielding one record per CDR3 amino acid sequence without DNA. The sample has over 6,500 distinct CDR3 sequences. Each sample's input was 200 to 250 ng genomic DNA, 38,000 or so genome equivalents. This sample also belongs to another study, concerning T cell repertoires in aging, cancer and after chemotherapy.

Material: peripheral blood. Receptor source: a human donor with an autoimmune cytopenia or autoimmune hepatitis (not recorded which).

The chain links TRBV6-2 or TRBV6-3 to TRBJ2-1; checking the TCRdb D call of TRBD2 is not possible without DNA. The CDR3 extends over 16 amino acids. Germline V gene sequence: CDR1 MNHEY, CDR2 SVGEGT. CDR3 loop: CASSPLALAGINEQFF.

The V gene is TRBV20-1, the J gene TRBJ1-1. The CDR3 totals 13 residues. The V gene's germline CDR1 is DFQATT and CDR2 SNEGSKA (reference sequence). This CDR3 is CSARPNMNTEAFF.